Following are 20 T cell receptor beta chains from one sample sequenced in a study of response to subunit inactivated influenza vaccine (dated by TCRdb to 2016 to 2018). The receptor library was made with RT-PCR. TCRdb names Illumina HiSeq 2500 as the instrument used. Using fastp at Q25 and MiXCR, TCRdb reprocessed the public reads and kept productive beta chains. Merged by CDR3 protein, the rows form single entries marked with the most common genes and DNA. This sample is represented by hundreds of thousands of distinct CDR3 sequences; about an eighth of them were singletons. Roughly 10% of the sample goes to the ten largest clones. The sample in question was PBMCs from blood, obtained on the day of vaccination. These receptors came from a man between 50 and 59 years old who received an inactivated influenza vaccine. Donor details come from another sample of the same person, matched by shared clones.

The chain has TRBV7-2 and TRBJ2-7; D is undetermined. The CDR3 is made up of 10 amino acids. V dropped 11 bases and J dropped 5 bases, with 10 bases sitting between them. Germline V lookup: CDR1 SGHTA, CDR2 FQGNSA. The CDR3 region is CAQKVDEQYF. The CDR3 nucleotides read TGTGCCCAGAAGGTGGACGAGCAGTACTTC.

The table lists this clonotype with a few counts. V and J are TRBV12-3 or TRBV12-4 and TRBJ2-1; 9 nucleotides match TRBD1. The CDR3 contains 14 residues. The V segment lost 6 bases and the J segment 10 bases; nucleotides outside the gene matches: 10. CDR3 residues: CASRTGTGLEEQFF. The CDR3 nucleotides are TGTGCCAGCAGGACCGGGACAGGGCTGGAAGAGCAGTTCTTC.

The V call is TRBV5-1, the J call TRBJ2-2, with D perhaps matching TRBD1 (7 bases). V lost 4 bases and J lost 6, with 19 bases in between. Germline CDR1 reads SGHRS; CDR2 reads YFSETQ. This CDR3 has 16 amino acids. CDR3 region: CASSPNGGGLSGELFF. CDR3 sequence (DNA): TGCGCCAGCAGCCCGAACGGAGGGGGCCTCTCCGGGGAGCTGTTTTTT.

This chain links TRBV10-3 with TRBJ1-2; unclear D gene. V dropped 0 bases and J dropped 7 bases, with 12 bases sitting between them. The CDR3 loop spans 14 amino acids. Per germline, CDR1 ENHRY and CDR2 SYGVKD. The CDR3 protein is CAISESTQSAGYTF. The CDR3 DNA is TGTGCCATCAGTGAGTCGACCCAGAGCGCTGGCTACACCTTC.

This clonotype was detected many times. This sequence joins TRBV9 and TRBJ2-5; no clear D gene. V was clipped by 4 bases and J by 2 bases, with 9 bases between them. Germline lookup yields CDR1 SGDLS and CDR2 YYNGEE. The length of the CDR3 is 13 residues. This chain's CDR3 is CASSPQVQETQYF. CDR3 bases: TGTGCCAGCAGCCCTCAGGTACAAGAGACCCAGTACTTC. The full variable domain, rest sourced from reference TRBV9 and TRBJ2-5, is DSGVTQTPKHLITATGQRVTLRCSPRSGDLSVYWYQQSLDQGLQFLIQYYNGEERAKGNILERFSAQQFPDLHSELNLSSLELGDSALYFCASSPQVQETQYFGPGTRLLVL.

The chain recombines TRBV25-1 with TRBJ2-3; no reliable D call. The V end lost 8 bases, the J end lost 4 bases, and 10 bases lay between the germline ends. In germline, CDR1 is MGHDK, CDR2 SYGVNS. The CDR3 is 12 amino acids. CDR3 amino acids: CASAVKADTQYF. DNA of the CDR3: TGTGCCAGCGCCGTCAAAGCAGATACGCAGTATTTT.

Worth noting for this clonotype: At one end the junction does not follow the germline gene, possibly because of a read error. The rearrangement uses TRBV4-1 and TRBJ1-2, with D possibly TRBD1 on 5 matching bases. Germline lookup yields CDR1 MGHRA and CDR2 YSYEKL. The CDR3 is made up of 13 amino acids. CDR3 bases: TGTGCCAGCAGCCCCGGGACCATGGGCGGCTACACCTTC. Translated, it gives CASSPGTMGGYTF.

This clonotype was observed many times. This chain links TRBV5-1 with TRBJ2-3; D remains unclear. Trimming removed 4 bases from V and 0 bases from J, with 18 bases in between. The CDR3 covers 17 residues. CDR1 is SGHRS and CDR2 is YFSETQ in the germline V gene. CDR3: CASSLEAASASTDTQYF. The CDR3 DNA reads as TGCGCCAGCAGCCTCGAAGCCGCCTCCGCTAGCACAGATACGCAGTATTTT.

This clonotype was recorded many times. The rearrangement links TRBV6-1 to TRBJ1-5; 9 bases align to TRBD1. The CDR3 is made up of 14 amino acids. V lost 6 bases to trimming and J lost 7 bases; unmatched junction nucleotides: 7. In germline, CDR1 is MNHNS, CDR2 SASEGT. In DNA, the CDR3 is TGTGCCAGCAGCCGACAGGGGGGAGCCCAGCCCCAGCATTTT. Protein sequence: CASSRQGGAQPQHF.

This clonotype was counted many times. This sequence joins TRBV7-9 and TRBJ2-5, with D possibly TRBD2 on 5 matching bases. The germline CDR1 and CDR2 sequences are SEHNR and FQNEAQ (reference sequence). Trimming shortened V by 1 base and J by 5 bases, and 8 bases separated the two germline ends. The CDR3 extends over 13 amino acids. The CDR3 DNA is TGTGCCAGCAGCTTAGACCGAGGGGAGACCCAGTACTTC. This translates into CASSLDRGETQYF. Together with reference TRBV7-9 and TRBJ2-5, the CDR3 gives the full variable domain: DTGVSQNPRHKITKRGQNVTFRCDPISEHNRLYWYRQTLGQGPEFLTYFQNEAQLEKSRLLSDRFSAERPKGSFSTLEIQRTEQGDSAMYLCASSLDRGETQYFGPGTRLLVL.

V gene TRBV27 combines with J gene TRBJ2-2, with a tentative D call TRBD1 (6 bases). CDR1 is MNHEY and CDR2 is SMNVEV in the germline V gene (reference sequence). The CDR3 contains 14 residues. V was clipped by 7 bases and J by 5 bases, with 14 bases between them. The CDR3, as DNA: TGTGCCAGCACCCCTGGGGGCGCGACCGGGGAGCTGTTTTTT. This gives the protein CASTPGGATGELFF.

In its sample, this clonotype was seen a few times. The rearrangement joins TRBV29-1 to TRBJ1-1, with a possible D match to TRBD1 (5 bases). This CDR3 is built from 15 residues. Germline lookup yields CDR1 SQVTM and CDR2 ANQGSEA. Deletions cut 6 bases from V and 1 base from J, with 18 bases between. The CDR3 protein is CSVAWGKTANTEAFF. The CDR3 bases are TGCAGCGTCGCTTGGGGAAAGACAGCGAACACTGAAGCTTTCTTT.

This chain connects TRBV20-1 to TRBJ2-7; the match to TRBD2 covers 7 bases. V lost 3 bases to trimming and J lost 3 bases; unmatched junction nucleotides: 8. CDR1 and CDR2 from the germline V gene are DFQATT and SNEGSKA (reference sequence). The CDR3 consists of 14 residues. This chain's CDR3 is CSASVQGGSYEQYF. The CDR3 region has the DNA TGCAGTGCTAGCGTTCAGGGAGGGAGCTACGAGCAGTACTTC.

For the CDR3, the DNA is TGTGCCAGCAGTTTCCCGGGAGGCACTGAAGCTTTCTTT. The encoded protein is CASSFPGGTEAFF. The chain combines TRBV6-2 or TRBV6-3 with TRBJ1-1, with D unclear. CDR1 is MNHEY and CDR2 is SVGEGT in the germline V gene. The CDR3 is 13 amino acids. Trimming removed 4 bases at V and 4 bases at J, with 10 bases between.

This clonotype was detected only a few times. The rearrangement uses TRBV10-2 and TRBJ2-5; tentative D call: TRBD1 (5 bases). Trimming left V 4 bases short and J 3 bases short, with 9 bases between. Germline loops: CDR1 WSHSY, CDR2 SAAADI. This CDR3 comprises 13 residues. CDR3 nucleotides: TGCGCCAGCAGTGGACAGATTAAAGAGACCCAGTACTTC. Translating gives CASSGQIKETQYF.

V gene TRBV6-6 combines with J gene TRBJ1-1; D is ambiguous. Between the trimmed V and J ends, which lost 8 bases and 3 bases, there was a span of 10 bases. Germline-derived CDR1 and CDR2 are MNHNY and SVGAGI (reference sequence). This CDR3 spans 12 amino acids. Here the CDR3 DNA reads TGTGCCAGCGAGGACCAAGACACTGAAGCTTTCTTT. Translating gives CASEDQDTEAFF.

This clonotype was recorded only once. This chain connects TRBV18 to TRBJ2-2; TRBD1 agrees at 8 bases. This CDR3 comprises 15 residues. Losses at the gene ends were 8 bases for V and 5 bases for J; bases not matched to a gene: 10. CDR1 and CDR2 (germline): KGHSH, LQKENI. The CDR3 is CASQTPRGRTGELFF. The DNA of the CDR3 is TGTGCCAGCCAGACGCCCAGGGGGCGTACCGGGGAGCTGTTTTTT. The variable domain in full, completed from reference TRBV18 and TRBJ2-2, reads NAGVMQNPRHLVRRRGQEARLRCSPMKGHSHVYWYRQLPEEGLKFMVYLQKENIIDESGMPKERFSAEFPKEGPSILRIQQVVRGDSAAYFCASQTPRGRTGELFFGEGSRLTVL.

The chain has TRBV20-1 and TRBJ2-7; 9 bases fit TRBD2. Germline V gene lookup returns CDR1 DFQATT and CDR2 SNEGSKA (reference sequence). The CDR3 consists of 14 residues. Losses at the gene ends were 2 bases for V and 0 bases for J; bases not matched to a gene: 2. The CDR3 DNA is TGCAGTGCTAGACTAGCGGGGCACTCCTACGAGCAGTACTTC. It codes for CSARLAGHSYEQYF.

This sequence joins TRBV7-8 and TRBJ2-5; tentative D call: TRBD2 (6 bases). This CDR3 contains 14 residues. The V end was cut by 4 bases, the J end by 5 bases, with 14 bases between. CDR1 and CDR2 from the germline V gene are SGHVS and FQNEAQ. For the CDR3, the DNA is TGTGCCAGCAGCTCGGGACTCCCGTGGGAGACCCAGTACTTC. Translated, it gives CASSSGLPWETQYF.

This clonotype was seen at least ten times. The gene calls are TRBV11-2 and TRBJ2-5; D is ambiguous. This CDR3 is built from 14 residues. The germline gives CDR1 SGHAT, CDR2 FQNNGV. Trimming pared 3 bases from V and 5 bases from J, leaving 13 bases between. In DNA, the CDR3 is TGTGCCAGCAGCTTTCCCTTTCGAAAGGAGACCCAGTACTTC. Amino acid sequence: CASSFPFRKETQYF.